This T cell receptor beta chain was recovered during a study of T-cell memory formation after mild COVID-19. On the study more broadly: TCR clusters largely stayed donor specific.

Each CDR3 protein is one row after TCRdb ran MiXCR on the 5' RACE reads. The table has 470,000 or so distinct CDR3 sequences, around a sixth seen once. Points on this clonotype: As yet, its antigen is unknown.

The CDR3 is 14 residues long. With 5 bases removed from V and 1 base from J, the gap between germline ends came to 11 bases. Study outcomes and limitations: The study found balanced CD4/CD8 in clones contracting day 15 to 85 and a CD4+ lean in later expanders.

V and J are TRBV12-3 or TRBV12-4 and TRBJ2-5; D gene ambiguous. Sequencing was performed on PBMCs or a T cell subset sorted from them (not recorded which). The source is an adult woman who had mild COVID-19 (a few samples of this study predate the infection). Cell type and time point are not known. The CDR3 reads CASSTPRTQETQYF. The CDR3 DNA is TGTGCCAGCAGTACTCCGAGGACCCAAGAGACCCAGTACTTC.